These 16 T cell receptor beta chains were sequenced from one sample in a study of regulatory T cells in long-lasting Graves disease. Through Arm-PCR of CDR3 regions and iRepertoire HTBI primers, TCR beta libraries were built. TCRdb reprocessed the multiplex PCR reads with MiXCR, giving one entry per CDR3 protein. The sample records more than 450,000 distinct CDR3 sequences, around 15% being singletons. Sample time point: newly diagnosed GD, antithyroid drugs for less than 3 months. PBMC-extracted RNA yielded the TCR library. The same specimen was also included in a second study, on T cells in Graves' hyperthyroidism and ophthalmopathy.

The specimen was peripheral blood mononuclear cells (PBMCs), collected at new diagnosis, from a patient treated with antithyroid drugs. The receptor set was obtained from a man in his forties with Graves disease.

This clonotype came up a few times. The chain recombines TRBV19 with TRBJ2-2; the match to TRBD1 covers 9 bases. Germline-derived CDR1 and CDR2 are LNHDA and SQIVND (reference sequence). The V segment lost 7 bases and the J segment 3 bases; nucleotides outside the gene matches: 6. The CDR3 contains 15 residues. The CDR3 sequence is CASIPDRGYTGELFF. The CDR3 DNA reads as TGTGCCAGTATTCCGGACAGGGGCTACACCGGGGAGCTGTTTTTT.

This clonotype was observed a handful of times. The chain joins TRBV30 to TRBJ1-2; D might be TRBD1 (5 bases). Trimming shortened V by 0 bases and J by 9 bases, and 8 bases separated the two germline ends. The CDR3 has 11 residues. CDR1 GTSNPN and CDR2 SVGIG come from the germline V gene (reference sequence). CDR3 amino acids: CAWSVRGSYTF. In DNA, the CDR3 is TGTGCCTGGAGTGTGAGGGGAAGCTACACCTTC.

V gene TRBV24-1 combines with J gene TRBJ2-7; 11 bases map to TRBD1. This CDR3 is built from 13 residues. The V gene end was trimmed by 9 bases and the J gene end by 5 bases; junction bases not matched to a gene: 5. From germline, CDR1 is KGHDR and CDR2 SFDVKD. CDR3 sequence reads: CATSGQGDHEQYF. The CDR3 DNA sequence: TGTGCCACCTCGGGACAGGGGGACCACGAGCAGTACTTC.

This clonotype has at least ten counts. The chain recombines TRBV5-1 with TRBJ2-7; weak D call: TRBD2 (5 bases). CDR1 SGHRS and CDR2 YFSETQ come from the germline V gene. This CDR3 comprises 15 residues. V was clipped by 1 base and J by 0 bases, with 11 bases between them. CDR3 bases: TGCGCCAGCAGCTTGAAAAGCGGTCCCTCCTACGAGCAGTACTTC. This sequence encodes CASSLKSGPSYEQYF.

The V call is TRBV18, the J call TRBJ2-3, with D perhaps TRBD1 or TRBD2 (5 bases each). Germline CDR1 is KGHSH and CDR2 is LQKENI. This CDR3 region has 15 residues. V lost 3 bases and J lost 4, with 14 bases in between. In DNA form, the CDR3 reads TGTGCCAGCTCACCGGTACTAGGGGACCCAGATACGCAGTATTTT. It encodes CASSPVLGDPDTQYF.

The sample holds many counts of this clonotype. This chain connects TRBV28 to TRBJ2-5; D remains ambiguous. The V and J ends lost 2 bases and 0 bases respectively, with 16 bases between them. The CDR3 is 17 residues long. CDR1 is MDHEN, CDR2 SYDVKM, per germline. CDR3 loop: CASSLNRAVPYQETQYF. CDR3 nucleotides: TGTGCCAGCAGTTTAAATCGGGCAGTGCCTTACCAAGAGACCCAGTACTTC.

This clonotype has a handful of counts. This chain connects TRBV19 to TRBJ2-1; the match to TRBD1 covers 7 bases. CDR1 is LNHDA and CDR2 is SQIVND in the germline V gene (reference sequence). This CDR3 has 13 amino acids. J lost 5 bases, V lost 6 bases, and 4 bases had no gene match. The CDR3 is CASRLGTDNEQFF. The CDR3 DNA follows: TGTGCCAGTAGACTCGGGACAGACAATGAGCAGTTCTTC.

This clonotype has ten or more counts. The chain carries TRBV11-3 and TRBJ2-5; a weak D match, TRBD1 (5 bases). CDR1 is SGHNT, CDR2 YENEEA, per germline. Trimming cost V 5 bases and J 7 bases, with 17 bases left between them. The CDR3 spans 14 residues. CDR3 in DNA: TGTGCCAGCAGCCTCGCAGGGTTGGATGGGACCCAGTACTTC. It is translated as CASSLAGLDGTQYF.

This clonotype was picked up a small number of times. This chain joins TRBV19 and TRBJ2-2; 8 bases line up with TRBD2. Germline lookup yields CDR1 LNHDA and CDR2 SQIVND (reference sequence). This CDR3 spans 15 amino acids. Losses at the gene ends were 6 bases for V and 6 bases for J; bases not matched to a gene: 9. CDR3: CASRRAGGDPGELFF. As DNA, the CDR3 is TGTGCCAGTAGACGGGCGGGGGGTGACCCCGGGGAGCTGTTTTTT.

This clonotype was seen at least ten times. The chain uses TRBV12-3 or TRBV12-4 and TRBJ2-7; no clear D. The V and J ends lost 6 bases and 5 bases respectively, with 8 bases between them. There are 11 residues in the CDR3. CDR3 in amino acids: CASSHGHEQYF. In DNA, the CDR3 is TGTGCCAGCAGCCATGGGCACGAGCAGTACTTC.

At least ten counts were recorded for this clonotype. The chain links TRBV20-1 to TRBJ2-5; TRBD2 agrees at 7 bases. The J segment lost 5 bases and the V segment lost 6 bases, leaving 12 bases of the junction unmatched. Germline assignment: CDR1 DFQATT and CDR2 SNEGSKA (reference sequence). The CDR3 sequence is 14 residues long. CDR3 coding DNA: TGCAGTGCGTTAGACCTGGGGAGGGCTGAGACCCAGTACTTC. Translation gives CSALDLGRAETQYF.

The table lists this clonotype with many counts. The chain joins TRBV20-1 to TRBJ2-5; 8 nucleotides match TRBD2. Germline loops: CDR1 DFQATT, CDR2 SNEGSKA (reference sequence). The CDR3 covers 14 residues. Germline trimming cut 6 bases from V and 2 bases from J; bases unmatched to any gene: 8. In DNA, the CDR3 is TGCAGTGCCGAGGGACTAGTAGTACAAGAGACCCAGTACTTC. This encodes CSAEGLVVQETQYF.

This clonotype showed up many times. The chain is built from TRBV5-1 and TRBJ1-2; D not certain. This CDR3 region has 15 residues. In germline, CDR1 is SGHRS, CDR2 YFSETQ. Trimming took off 1 base at V and 1 base at J, with 11 bases between the two ends. As DNA, the CDR3 is TGCGCCAGCAGCTTGAGGAAGGGATATAACTATGGCTACACCTTC. It codes for CASSLRKGYNYGYTF.

There are a few counts of this clonotype. V and J are TRBV29-1 and TRBJ1-1, with D hard to call. CDR1 is SQVTM, CDR2 ANQGSEA, per germline. Trimming cost V 3 bases and J 0 bases, with 8 bases left between them. The CDR3 has 13 amino acids. The CDR3 DNA reads TGCAGCGTTGAGAAGTCCATGAACACTGAAGCTTTCTTT. It encodes CSVEKSMNTEAFF.

This clonotype was seen a few times. The V gene is TRBV5-1, the J gene TRBJ2-1; TRBD2 matches at 13 bases. The CDR3 runs 17 residues. The germline V gene encodes CDR1 SGHRS and CDR2 YFSETQ. V shed 4 bases and J 8 bases; nucleotides not matched to a gene: 12. The CDR3 DNA reads as TGCGCCAGCAGCCCGGGACTAGCGGGGCTTCCTAGGGATGAGCAGTTCTTC. It translates to CASSPGLAGLPRDEQFF.

This clonotype was counted many times. V and J are TRBV12-3 or TRBV12-4 and TRBJ1-1; D might be TRBD1 (5 bases). The ends were cut back, 3 bases at V and 3 bases at J, with 11 bases in the middle. The length of the CDR3 is 14 residues. Written as DNA, the CDR3 is TGTGCCAGCAGTTTCGGCCGGACATACACTGAAGCTTTCTTT. Translation: CASSFGRTYTEAFF.